A selection of T cell receptor beta chains follows, all from one sample in a study of cytomegalovirus exposure and HLA in healthy donors. Here immunoSEQ multiplex PCR was the method, and the copy in TCRdb shows in-frame clones only, minus some. This sample carries 150,000 to 200,000 clones, 88% of them seen once, and the ten largest clones take around 3%. Sequencing was performed on PBMCs. These receptors were obtained from a man aged 18 to 29 in good health and CMV-seronegative. Both conserved end residues are part of each CDR3. Clone size is shown for a subset of rows, as once, few, many or a class of expanded clone.

>TRBJ1-6|.|TRBV5-4
CASSLGLDLGSPLHF
>TRBJ2-7|.|TRBV2
CASSYPQTGTASYEQYF
>TRBJ2-1|once|TRBV11-1
CASTLSGAYNEQFF
>TRBJ2-7|once|TRBV6-5
CASRFQGSYEQYF
>TRBJ2-7|.|TRBV28
CASSLEPGLAGASYEQYF
>TRBJ1-2|.|TRBV5-1
CASSVGTSNYGYTF
>TRBJ1-3|.|TRBV6-5
CASSYGPSSGNTIYF
>TRBJ2-7|.|TRBV10-2
CASSVPETNSYEQYF
>TRBJ2-7|once|TRBV6-5
CASSYSLGYEQYF
>TRBJ1-1|.|TRBV6-6
CASITTGGTEAFF
>TRBJ2-2|.|TRBV10-1
CASSESDGRASTGELFF
>TRBJ2-5|.|TRBV4-3
CASSPGQIQETQYF
>TRBJ2-2|.|TRBV25-1
CASSPPGAGELFF
>TRBJ1-1|.|TRBV27
CASRATGGTEAFF
>TRBJ2-1|.|TRBV27
CASSLLDFTADEQFF
>TRBJ1-1|.|TRBV6-5
CATRRQGYTEAFF
>TRBJ2-2|.|TRBV10-3
CAISYYGTGANTGELFF